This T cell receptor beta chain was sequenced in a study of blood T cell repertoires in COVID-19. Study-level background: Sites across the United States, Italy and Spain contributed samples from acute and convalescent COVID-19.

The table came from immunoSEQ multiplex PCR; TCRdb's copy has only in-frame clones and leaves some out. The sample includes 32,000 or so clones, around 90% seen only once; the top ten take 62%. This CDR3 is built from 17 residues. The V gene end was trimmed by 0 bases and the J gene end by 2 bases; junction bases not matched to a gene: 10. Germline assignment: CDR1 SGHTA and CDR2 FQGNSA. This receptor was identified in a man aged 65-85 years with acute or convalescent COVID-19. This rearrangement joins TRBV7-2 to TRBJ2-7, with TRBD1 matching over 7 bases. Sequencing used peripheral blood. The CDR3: CASSLAVRGRGTYEQYF. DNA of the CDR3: TGTGCCAGCAGCTTAGCAGTTAGGGGGCGAGGAACCTACGAGCAGTACTTC.